Below, 11 T cell receptor beta chains from the same sample are listed, as sequenced in a study of cytomegalovirus exposure and HLA in healthy donors (dated by TCRdb to 2015 to 2018). Library preparation employed the immunoSEQ multiplex PCR assay. For the multiplex PCR, a mixture combining 60 forward primers for TCR Vbeta segments and 13 reverse primers for TCR Jbeta segments was used. TCRdb's version of the immuneACCESS table is confined to in-frame rearrangements and falls short of the full clone set. An unresolved V gene accounts for under half of the shortfall where checked; the remainder is of unknown origin. In this sample the table shows 210,000 or so clones, 70% to 90% of which occur a single time. 0.2% to 0.3% of the sample comes from the top ten. The specimen sequenced was PBMCs. The receptors come from a girl aged 2 to 10 in good health and CMV-seronegative.

This chain's CDR3 is CASSQQTGGTTYEQYF. Here the CDR3 DNA reads TGCGCCAGCAGCCAACAGACAGGGGGCACTACCTACGAGCAGTACTTC. The chain links TRBV4-1 to TRBJ2-7; TRBD1 matches at 10 bases. CDR3 length: 16 amino acids. CDR1 is MGHRA and CDR2 is YSYEKL in the germline V gene. The junction had 6 bases not matched to a gene; V was cut back by 2 bases and J by 2 bases.

The chain joins TRBV4-2 to TRBJ2-3, with 10 bases matching TRBD2. CDR1 and CDR2 from the germline V gene are LGHNA and YNFKEQ. The trim removed 0 bases at V and 4 bases at J, leaving 4 bases unmatched. The CDR3 consists of 16 residues. CDR3 sequence: CASSQDKREGSDTQYF. Written as DNA, the CDR3 is TGTGCCAGCAGCCAAGACAAGCGGGAGGGGTCAGATACGCAGTATTTT.

This chain joins TRBV6-6 and TRBJ1-5, with TRBD1 as a possible D gene (6 bases). Germline-derived CDR1 and CDR2 are MNHNY and SVGAGI (reference sequence). The CDR3 spans 15 residues. V lost 2 bases and J lost 4, with 12 bases in between. The CDR3: CASSYAQGINQPQHF. In DNA, the CDR3 is TGTGCCAGCAGTTACGCACAGGGAATTAATCAGCCCCAGCATTTT.

V is TRBV5-1 and J is TRBJ2-5, with 13 nucleotides matching TRBD2. The CDR3 spans 18 residues. V dropped 2 bases and J dropped 4; count of bases not matched to a gene: 11. Germline lookup yields CDR1 SGHRS and CDR2 YFSETQ. The CDR3 DNA follows: TGCGCCAGCAGCTTCAGGAGGGGGACTAGCGGGACCGGAGAGACCCAGTACTTC. Encoded protein: CASSFRRGTSGTGETQYF.

The rearrangement links TRBV19 to TRBJ2-1; weak D call: TRBD1 (6 bases). Germline-derived CDR1 and CDR2 are LNHDA and SQIVND (reference sequence). V lost 6 bases to trimming and J lost 11 bases, with 14 bases between them. This CDR3 has 12 residues. The CDR3 loop is CASSHRVEKQFF. The CDR3, as DNA: TGTGCCAGTAGCCACAGGGTGGAGAAGCAGTTCTTC.

J is TRBJ2-7 and V is TRBV7-2; 8 bases agree with TRBD2. The CDR3 runs 15 residues. V shed 4 bases and J 5 bases; nucleotides not matched to a gene: 10. CDR1 is SGHTA, CDR2 FQGNSA, per germline. The chain's CDR3 is CASSSQRTSINEQYF. In DNA, the CDR3 is TGTGCCAGCAGCTCCCAACGGACTAGCATCAACGAGCAGTACTTC.

The J gene is TRBJ2-1, the V gene TRBV5-4; 14 nucleotides match TRBD2. The CDR3 covers 18 residues. CDR1 is SGHNT, CDR2 YYREEE, per germline (reference sequence). J was trimmed by 3 bases and V by 3 bases; bases with no gene match: 8. DNA for the CDR3: TGTGCCAGCAGCTCTTCCGGGACTAGCGGGAGCGTCTACAATGAGCAGTTCTTC. This gives the protein CASSSSGTSGSVYNEQFF.

The rearrangement joins TRBV4-2 to TRBJ1-2, with unresolved D. The CDR3 spans 16 residues. With 0 bases removed from V and 0 bases from J, the gap between germline ends came to 11 bases. Germline assignment: CDR1 LGHNA and CDR2 YNFKEQ. For the CDR3, the DNA is TGTGCCAGCAGCCAAGAGCCAACTGCTTCTAACTATGGCTACACCTTC. It specifies CASSQEPTASNYGYTF.

This chain uses TRBV6-1 with TRBJ2-7, with 11 bases lining up with TRBD2. The CDR3 is made up of 15 amino acids. Germline CDR1 and CDR2: MNHNS and SASEGT. V lost 7 bases and J lost 5; bases outside the gene matches: 10. The CDR3: CASITLAGGPHEQYF. The DNA of the CDR3 is TGTGCCAGCATCACATTAGCGGGGGGGCCCCACGAGCAGTACTTC.

The chain joins TRBV5-8 to TRBJ1-4, with a tentative D call TRBD1 (6 bases). Deletions cut 0 bases from V and 7 bases from J, with 16 bases between. CDR3 length equals 16 residues. CDR1 and CDR2 from the germline V gene are SGHTS and YDEGEE. The CDR3 here is CASSLATGSFPEKLFF. DNA for the CDR3: TGTGCCAGCAGCTTGGCGACAGGTTCCTTTCCTGAAAAACTGTTTTTT.

This clone was seen only once. The V call is TRBV5-1, the J call TRBJ2-7; TRBD2 aligns across 9 bases. Germline assignment: CDR1 SGHRS and CDR2 YFSETQ. There are 15 residues in the CDR3. J gave up 5 bases and V 0 bases, and 6 bases lay outside the gene matches. The CDR3 spells CASSLGSGGLDEQYF. The CDR3 DNA reads as TGCGCCAGCAGCTTGGGCAGCGGGGGGCTCGACGAGCAGTACTTC.